These 7 T cell receptor beta chains originate from one sample sequenced in a study of blood T cell repertoires in COVID-19. Data came from immunoSEQ multiplex PCR; TCRdb stores just in-frame clones and leaves some out. The sample lists 65,000 to 75,000 clones; 65% to 90% were seen once. Specimen: peripheral blood. These receptors originate from a man at least 80 years old with acute or convalescent COVID-19.

CDR3 protein: CASSSDTIKETQYF. CDR3 coding DNA: TGTGCCAGCAGCTCCGACACGATAAAAGAGACCCAGTACTTC. V usage is TRBV5-5 and J usage is TRBJ2-5; D remains ambiguous. This CDR3 has 14 amino acids. V lost 3 bases and J 3 bases, leaving 12 bases between the germline ends. Germline CDR1 and CDR2: SGHKS and YYEKEE (reference sequence).

The chain employs TRBV5-1 and TRBJ2-1; TRBD1 agrees at 7 bases. Germline assignment: CDR1 SGHRS and CDR2 YFSETQ. V shed 3 bases and J 2 bases; nucleotides not matched to a gene: 2. This CDR3 contains 14 residues. The CDR3 reads CASSWDSTYNEQFF. In DNA, the CDR3 is TGCGCCAGCAGCTGGGACAGCACCTACAATGAGCAGTTCTTC.

This clone was seen once. The chain joins TRBV2 to TRBJ1-4, with a possible D match to TRBD1 (5 bases). V was pared by 0 bases and J by 6 bases, with 8 bases between. Per germline, CDR1 SNHLY and CDR2 FYNNEI. This CDR3 is built from 14 residues. CDR3 in DNA: TGTGCCAGCAGTGAAGCAACAGGTTATGAAAAACTGTTTTTT. This gives the protein CASSEATGYEKLFF.

The genes are TRBV5-1 and TRBJ2-1; maybe TRBD1 (5 bases). V was cut by 0 bases and J by 8 bases, with 12 bases left in between. CDR1 and CDR2 from the germline V gene are SGHRS and YFSETQ. The length of the CDR3 is 14 residues. CDR3 bases: TGCGCCAGCAGCTTGGCCTTAGGGGCGGATGAGCAGTTCTTC. Amino acids: CASSLALGADEQFF.

V is TRBV6-6 and J is TRBJ2-2; 11 positions agree with TRBD1. With 6 bases clipped from V and 5 bases from J, the junction kept 8 bases outside the gene matches. The CDR3 consists of 16 residues. CDR1 and CDR2 from the germline V gene are MNHNY and SVGAGI (reference sequence). The CDR3, as DNA: TGTGCCAGCAGGCTCGGACAGGGGGCGCGTACCGGGGAGCTGTTTTTT. Its protein is CASRLGQGARTGELFF.

The chain combines TRBV6-5 with TRBJ1-4, with D possibly matching TRBD1 (6 bases). The CDR3 is 14 amino acids. Deletions cut 4 bases from V and 4 bases from J, with 10 bases between. Germline lookup yields CDR1 MNHEY and CDR2 SVGAGI. The CDR3 loop is CASSLGQNNEKLFF. The CDR3 bases are TGTGCCAGCAGTTTAGGACAGAATAATGAAAAACTGTTTTTT.

The chain has TRBV27 and TRBJ1-5; 7 nucleotides line up with TRBD1. V lost 8 bases to trimming and J lost 2 bases; unmatched junction nucleotides: 9. The CDR3 has 15 amino acids. The germline V gene encodes CDR1 MNHEY and CDR2 SMNVEV (reference sequence). The CDR3 loop reads CASGNSGTGNQPQHF. The CDR3 DNA sequence: TGTGCCAGCGGAAACTCCGGGACAGGCAATCAGCCCCAGCATTTT.